The clone carrying this T cell receptor (beta chain) was observed at least ten times. The target antigen is unknown. This specimen comes from a study of T-cell reconstitution after alpha-beta-depleted transplantation in children. The CDR3 covers 12 residues. V shed 6 bases and J shed 8 bases, with 13 bases lying between them. Study conclusions and caveats: The authors attributed T-cell counts and diversity one year after transplant mostly to newly produced T cells. Alpha-beta T cells present about two months after transplant were reported to originate from several hundred expanded graft clones. Certain patients had high TCRbeta diversity at day 60, and it came from recipient T cells and thymic progenitors that survived.

A library of TCRbeta sequences, prepared with unique molecular identifiers, was generated. TCRdb reprocessed the PCR reads via MiXCR and lists one record per CDR3 protein. The table records about 260,000 distinct CDR3 sequences, 8.2% of them present only once. The TCR originated in a male patient younger than 18 who had a stem cell transplant for acute lymphoblastic leukemia, so the T cells may come from the graft donor. This sequence joins TRBV12-3 or TRBV12-4 and TRBJ1-1; D possibly corresponds to TRBD1 (5 bases). Source: PBMCs, mostly from graft donor cells, taken 180 days after TCRalphabeta/CD19-depleted stem cell transplant. CDR3 DNA: TGTGCCAGCAGCCCCGGAGGGGAAGAAGCTTTCTTT. It codes for CASSPGGEEAFF.